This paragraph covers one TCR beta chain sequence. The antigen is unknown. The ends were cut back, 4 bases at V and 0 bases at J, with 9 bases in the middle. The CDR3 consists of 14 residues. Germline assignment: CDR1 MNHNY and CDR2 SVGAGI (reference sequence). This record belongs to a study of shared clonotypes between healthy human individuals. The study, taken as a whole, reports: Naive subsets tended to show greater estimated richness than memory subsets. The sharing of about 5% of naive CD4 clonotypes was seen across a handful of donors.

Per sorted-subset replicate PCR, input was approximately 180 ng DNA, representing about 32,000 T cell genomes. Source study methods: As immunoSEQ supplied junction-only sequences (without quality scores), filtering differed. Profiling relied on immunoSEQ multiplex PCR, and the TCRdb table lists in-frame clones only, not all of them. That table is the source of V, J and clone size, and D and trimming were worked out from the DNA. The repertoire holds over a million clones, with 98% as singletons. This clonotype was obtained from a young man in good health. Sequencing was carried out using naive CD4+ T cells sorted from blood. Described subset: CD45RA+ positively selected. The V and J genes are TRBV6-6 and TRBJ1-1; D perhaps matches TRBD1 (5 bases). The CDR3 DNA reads TGTGCCAGCAGTTCAACAGGAGTGAACACTGAAGCTTTCTTT. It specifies CASSSTGVNTEAFF.